This T cell receptor beta chain emerged from a study of cytomegalovirus exposure and HLA in healthy donors. Regarding this clone: Its specificity is unknown.

The PCR employed 60 Vbeta primers together with 13 Jbeta primers. Generated by immunoSEQ multiplex PCR, the TCRdb table keeps only in-frame clones and is missing some. In the table there are about 140,000 clones, 80% of which are singletons. Findings of the study overall: TRBV6-2, TRBV6-3 and some other V segments were excluded as indistinguishable. Previous analysis showed most TCR beta V segments were productive about 87% or about 30% of the time. After further analysis at a later stage, some 15,000 TCR beta sequences were associated with HLA alleles at 0.05 false discovery rate. Immune exposure information comprised only CMV serostatus.

Germline V gene lookup returns CDR1 SQVTM and CDR2 ANQGSEA. This CDR3 is built from 15 residues. The ends lost 6 bases at V and 3 bases at J; junction bases unmatched: 11. The sequencing sample was made of PBMCs. The sequence was obtained from a female donor in good health and CMV-seronegative. The chain recombines TRBV29-1 with TRBJ2-3; 8 bases align to TRBD1. DNA for the CDR3: TGCAGCGTCGGGCCGGACAGGGATTTTACAGATACGCAGTATTTT. Protein product: CSVGPDRDFTDTQYF.